The 31 T cell receptor beta chains presented below share a single source sample, sequenced in a study of regulatory T cells in long-lasting Graves disease (dated by TCRdb to the early 2020s). Libraries were constructed by multiplex PCR. The listed sequencing device is Illumina HiSeq 4000. CDR3 regions were amplified by Arm-PCR with iRepertoire HTBI primers to construct TCR beta libraries. TCRdb redid the processing of the public reads, applying fastp at Q25 and MiXCR, and retained in-frame beta chains. Under each unique CDR3 protein, matching rows form one entry showing the most common genes and DNA. In this sample the table shows 600,000 to 650,000 distinct CDR3 sequences, about 16% of which occur a single time. Around a sixth of the sample belongs to the ten largest clones. According to the study, the label for this sample's time point signals: newly diagnosed GD, antithyroid drugs for less than 3 months. RNA was extracted from PBMCs in TRIzol for both TCR sequencing and RNA sequencing.

These data are also associated with another study on T cells in Graves' hyperthyroidism and ophthalmopathy.

Sequencing used peripheral blood mononuclear cells (PBMCs), obtained at new diagnosis, from a patient treated with antithyroid drugs. The receptor set was obtained from a woman aged 25 to 39 with Graves disease. Donor details come from another sample of the same person, matched by shared clones.

This clonotype was counted a few times. The chain joins TRBV20-1 to TRBJ2-4; D gene unclear. The CDR3 loop spans 14 amino acids. Germline loops: CDR1 DFQATT, CDR2 SNEGSKA (reference sequence). The germline V and J ends were trimmed by 3 bases and 3 bases, with 12 bases remaining between them. The CDR3 loop is CSASRGVSKNIQYF. The CDR3 region has the DNA TGCAGTGCTAGTCGAGGCGTGAGCAAAAACATTCAGTACTTC.

The table lists this clonotype with a few counts. The rearrangement links TRBV12-3 or TRBV12-4 to TRBJ1-1; D is undetermined. V lost 6 bases and J 5 bases, leaving 16 bases between the germline ends. The CDR3 has 14 residues. The DNA for the CDR3 is TGTGCCAGCAGCTTTTCCGGTGTACGGACTGAAGCTTTCTTT. Translating it yields CASSFSGVRTEAFF.

There are many counts of this clonotype. The V gene is TRBV2, the J gene TRBJ2-1; D is undetermined. The length of the CDR3 is 15 residues. Trimming left V 2 bases short and J 4 bases short, with 12 bases between. CDR1 SNHLY and CDR2 FYNNEI come from the germline V gene. CDR3: CASSEYRAGYNEQFF. CDR3 in DNA: TGTGCCAGCAGTGAATATAGGGCCGGGTACAATGAGCAGTTCTTC. Supplemented by reference TRBV2 and TRBJ2-1, the full variable domain reads EPEVTQTPSHQVTQMGQEVILRCVPISNHLYFYWYRQILGQKVEFLVSFYNNEISEKSEIFDDQFSVERPDGSNFTLKIRSTKLEDSAMYFCASSEYRAGYNEQFFGPGTRLTVL.

This clonotype was detected many times. The chain has TRBV27 and TRBJ1-5; perhaps TRBD1 as D (5 bases). Germline V lookup: CDR1 MNHEY, CDR2 SMNVEV (reference sequence). The ends were cut back, 6 bases at V and 0 bases at J, with 12 bases in the middle. The CDR3 consists of 15 residues. Here the CDR3 DNA reads TGTGCCAGCAGGGGGGGTCCATTTAGCAATCAGCCCCAGCATTTT. Translated, it gives CASRGGPFSNQPQHF.

This clonotype was seen repeatedly, ten times or more. CDR3 nucleotide sequence: TGTGCCAGCAGTTTGGGAGGGGGGGTCACCGGGGAGCTGTTTTTT. Protein product: CASSLGGGVTGELFF. V usage is TRBV12-3 or TRBV12-4 and J usage is TRBJ2-2, with D perhaps matching TRBD2 (7 bases). Trimming left V 3 bases short and J 4 bases short, with 12 bases between. This CDR3 has 15 residues.

At least ten counts were recorded for this clonotype. The V gene is TRBV28, the J gene TRBJ2-3; 8 bases fit TRBD2. Per the germline V gene, CDR1 is MDHEN and CDR2 is SYDVKM. V gave up 2 bases and J gave up 4 bases; unmatched junction bases: 14. The CDR3 contains 18 residues. The CDR3 DNA is TGTGCCAGCAGTTTAGCAGGTTCGGCGGGAGGTTTCTCAGATACGCAGTATTTT. It is translated as CASSLAGSAGGFSDTQYF.

There are many counts of this clonotype. The CDR3 coding sequence is TGCAGTGCTAGTTTCTACCTAGATACGCAGTATTTT. Amino acids: CSASFYLDTQYF. The chain joins TRBV20-1 to TRBJ2-3; D unclear. CDR1 DFQATT and CDR2 SNEGSKA come from the germline V gene (reference sequence). There are 12 residues in the CDR3. The V and J ends lost 3 bases and 5 bases respectively, with 9 bases between them.

This clonotype showed up many times. The rearrangement joins TRBV27 to TRBJ1-1; D perhaps matches TRBD1 (5 bases). Germline CDR1 is MNHEY and CDR2 is SMNVEV (reference sequence). Trimming removed 2 bases from V and 1 base from J, with 5 bases in between. CDR3 length equals 13 residues. The CDR3 nucleotides read TGTGCCAGCAGTTTACAGGGGAACACTGAAGCTTTCTTT. It is translated as CASSLQGNTEAFF.

This clonotype was detected a few times. V and J are TRBV5-1 and TRBJ2-3; 8 bases align to TRBD2. Trimming removed 0 bases from V and 1 base from J; junction bases left unmatched: 4. The CDR3 spans 16 residues. Germline lookup yields CDR1 SGHRS and CDR2 YFSETQ. The CDR3 loop reads CASSLAGGPGTDTQYF. The CDR3 DNA reads as TGCGCCAGCAGCTTGGCGGGAGGGCCAGGCACAGATACGCAGTATTTT.

The chain recombines TRBV5-1 with TRBJ2-2; D is possibly TRBD1 (5 bases). From germline, CDR1 is SGHRS and CDR2 YFSETQ. With 0 bases removed from V and 6 bases from J, the gap between germline ends came to 12 bases. The CDR3 contains 15 residues. Here the CDR3 DNA reads TGCGCCAGCAGCTTGGGGCCGGTAGGGGCCGGGGAGCTGTTTTTT. Residues: CASSLGPVGAGELFF.

The rearrangement joins TRBV6-1 to TRBJ1-3; 7 nucleotides line up with TRBD1. CDR1 and CDR2 (germline): MNHNS, SASEGT. There are 15 residues in the CDR3. Trimming cost V 6 bases and J 3 bases; bases outside gene matches: 8. Here the CDR3 reads CASSPDRSGGNTIYF. CDR3 bases: TGTGCCAGCAGCCCGGACAGGTCGGGTGGAAACACCATATATTTT.

This clonotype was found a few times. The V and J genes are TRBV4-2 and TRBJ1-1; TRBD1 might be the D (6 bases). CDR1 LGHNA and CDR2 YNFKEQ come from the germline V gene. This CDR3 contains 14 residues. V lost 4 bases and J 6 bases, leaving 15 bases between the germline ends. CDR3 nucleotide sequence: TGTGCCAGCAGCCTGCATACAGGGCGGCCTGAAGCTTTCTTT. This sequence encodes CASSLHTGRPEAFF.

At least ten counts were recorded for this clonotype. V usage is TRBV27 and J usage is TRBJ1-1; no definite D call. Per germline, CDR1 MNHEY and CDR2 SMNVEV (reference sequence). The ends were cut back, 7 bases at V and 7 bases at J, with 10 bases in the middle. The CDR3 is made up of 11 amino acids. The CDR3 DNA reads TGTGCCAGCATGGCCCAGCTTGAAGCTTTCTTT. As protein: CASMAQLEAFF.

The chain has TRBV6-1 and TRBJ1-5; TRBD1 matches 10 bases. The germline V gene encodes CDR1 MNHNS and CDR2 SASEGT. V shed 6 bases, J shed 0 bases, and the junction held 14 bases outside the gene matches. The CDR3 is 19 residues long. The CDR3 coding sequence is TGTGCCAGCAGCGGGATTGAGGGACAGGGGCGTTATAGCAATCAGCCCCAGCATTTT. This codes for CASSGIEGQGRYSNQPQHF.

This clonotype was counted a few times. The chain combines TRBV5-1 with TRBJ1-2, with D uncertain. V was clipped by 2 bases and J by 2 bases, with 10 bases between them. Germline values: CDR1 SGHRS, CDR2 YFSETQ. The CDR3 covers 14 residues. CDR3 in amino acids: CASSLESSNYGYTF. In DNA, the CDR3 is TGCGCCAGCAGCTTAGAGTCTAGCAACTATGGCTACACCTTC.

This clonotype came up many times. V and J are TRBV10-3 and TRBJ1-6; D gene uncertain. The V end was cut by 2 bases, the J end by 9 bases, with 8 bases between. Germline lookup yields CDR1 ENHRY and CDR2 SYGVKD. The CDR3 runs to 13 residues. The CDR3: CAISENAGSPLHF. For the CDR3, the DNA is TGTGCCATCAGTGAGAATGCGGGTTCACCCCTCCACTTT.

This clonotype was seen only a few times. The chain has TRBV28 and TRBJ2-1; 10 bases match TRBD2. The V gene's germline CDR1 is MDHEN and CDR2 SYDVKM. The CDR3 loop spans 15 amino acids. V lost 7 bases to trimming and J lost 5 bases; unmatched junction nucleotides: 8. CDR3 bases: TGTGCCAGCACTAAGGGAGCGGGAGGGGACAATGAGCAGTTCTTC. This sequence encodes CASTKGAGGDNEQFF.

The chain couples TRBV28 to TRBJ2-3; D may match TRBD1 or TRBD2 (5 bases each). From germline, CDR1 is MDHEN and CDR2 SYDVKM. This CDR3 has 18 amino acids. Trimming stripped 4 bases from V and 6 bases from J, with 26 bases between. CDR3 region: CASSSRAGTTTRWDTQYF. DNA of the CDR3: TGTGCCAGCAGTTCACGAGCCGGGACGACTACGAGATGGGATACGCAGTATTTT.

This clonotype was seen many times. The V and J genes are TRBV7-3 and TRBJ2-7; 7 nucleotides align to TRBD2. The CDR3 consists of 17 residues. V dropped 2 bases and J dropped 1; count of bases not matched to a gene: 11. Germline loops: CDR1 SGHTA, CDR2 FQGTGA. CDR3 residues: CASSLLHSGSGSYEQYF. The CDR3 DNA reads as TGTGCCAGCAGCTTACTCCATAGCGGGTCCGGGTCCTACGAGCAGTACTTC.

This clonotype was detected only a few times. The V gene is TRBV6-1, the J gene TRBJ2-7; TRBD1 aligns across 9 bases. Germline V gene data show CDR1 as MNHNS and CDR2 as SASEGT. Unmatched junction bases numbered 6, after V lost 5 bases and J lost 7 bases. The CDR3 is 13 residues long. The CDR3 sequence is CASSPQGAQEQYF. The CDR3 bases are TGTGCCAGCAGTCCACAGGGGGCTCAAGAGCAGTACTTC.

In its sample, this clonotype was seen many times. J is TRBJ1-1 and V is TRBV6-1; D uncertain. From germline, CDR1 is MNHNS and CDR2 SASEGT. The germline V and J ends were trimmed by 5 bases and 1 base, with 8 bases remaining between them. This CDR3 is built from 13 residues. CDR3 nucleotides: TGTGCCAGCAGTCGGTACAAGAACACTGAAGCTTTCTTT. It yields the protein CASSRYKNTEAFF.

This clonotype was seen more than once but under ten times. This sequence joins TRBV7-9 and TRBJ1-3; 7 nucleotides align to TRBD1. CDR1 and CDR2 (germline): SEHNR, FQNEAQ (reference sequence). The CDR3 sequence is 15 residues long. Germline trimming cut 5 bases from V and 4 bases from J; bases unmatched to any gene: 8. CDR3 DNA sequence: TGTGCCAGCAGCCCGACAGGGAGTAGGGGAAACACCATATATTTT. Amino acid sequence: CASSPTGSRGNTIYF.

Many counts were recorded for this clonotype. The chain links TRBV12-3 or TRBV12-4 to TRBJ1-3, with D perhaps TRBD1 (5 bases). The CDR3 is 13 residues long. V was shortened by 4 bases and J by 4 bases, with 8 bases between the two germline ends. CDR3 sequence (DNA): TGTGCCAGCAGTTGGGCAGGGGGAAACACCATATATTTT. This codes for CASSWAGGNTIYF.

The rearrangement links TRBV7-2 to TRBJ2-2, with a possible D match to TRBD2 (6 bases). V was pared by 7 bases and J by 6 bases, with 18 bases between. CDR1 is SGHTA, CDR2 FQGNSA, per germline. This CDR3 comprises 15 residues. The CDR3 nucleotides read TGTGCCAGCACCGGAGGCCCTAGCGACCCCGGGGAGCTGTTTTTT. It specifies CASTGGPSDPGELFF. Looking up the rest from reference TRBV7-2 and TRBJ2-2 gives the full variable domain: GAGVSQSPSNKVTEKGKDVELRCDPISGHTALYWYRQSLGQGLEFLIYFQGNSAPDKSGLPSDRFSAERTGGSVSTLTIQRTQQEDSAVYLCASTGGPSDPGELFFGEGSRLTVL.

In this sample, this clonotype turned up a few times. This sequence joins TRBV18 and TRBJ2-1; TRBD1 aligns across 7 bases. V gave up 0 bases and J gave up 5 bases; unmatched junction bases: 4. The CDR3 has 15 residues. Germline CDR1 and CDR2: KGHSH and LQKENI. The CDR3 sequence is CASSPPTGIHNEQFF. The CDR3 bases are TGTGCCAGCTCACCACCGACAGGGATTCACAATGAGCAGTTCTTC. Full variable domain (remainder filled in from reference TRBV18 and TRBJ2-1): NAGVMQNPRHLVRRRGQEARLRCSPMKGHSHVYWYRQLPEEGLKFMVYLQKENIIDESGMPKERFSAEFPKEGPSILRIQQVVRGDSAAYFCASSPPTGIHNEQFFGPGTRLTVL.

The chain combines TRBV7-3 with TRBJ1-2, with D unresolved. From germline, CDR1 is SGHTA and CDR2 FQGTGA. Between the trimmed V and J ends, which lost 2 bases and 7 bases, there was a span of 11 bases. The CDR3 spans 13 residues. The CDR3 bases are TGTGCCAGCAGCTTATTGCGTCCGACTGGCTACACCTTC. Translating gives CASSLLRPTGYTF.

This clonotype turned up a few times. The chain couples TRBV19 to TRBJ2-2; 7 nucleotides agree with TRBD2. This CDR3 is built from 15 residues. Germline CDR1 and CDR2: LNHDA and SQIVND (reference sequence). J lost 4 bases, V lost 5 bases, and 7 bases had no gene match. The CDR3 nucleotides read TGTGCCAGTAGTTACGGCGGGAGCTTCACCGGGGAGCTGTTTTTT. Its translation is CASSYGGSFTGELFF.

This clonotype was counted between two and nine times. The chain employs TRBV7-3 and TRBJ2-2, with 13 bases fitting TRBD2. The germline CDR1 and CDR2 sequences are SGHTA and FQGTGA. V was clipped by 6 bases and J by 5 bases; unmatched bases: 3. The CDR3 is 15 amino acids. This CDR3 is CASRWTSGSTGELFF. CDR3 DNA sequence: TGTGCCAGCAGGTGGACTAGCGGGAGTACCGGGGAGCTGTTTTTT.

The chain carries TRBV29-1 and TRBJ2-7; TRBD1 matches at 8 bases. Germline assignment: CDR1 SQVTM and CDR2 ANQGSEA. V gave up 5 bases and J gave up 2 bases; unmatched junction bases: 2. The CDR3 covers 12 residues. CDR3 protein: CSVRDRTYEQYF. The CDR3 nucleotides are TGCAGCGTTCGGGACAGGACCTACGAGCAGTACTTC.

This clonotype was detected many times. The V call is TRBV28, the J call TRBJ1-2, with 10 nucleotides matching TRBD1. The CDR3 spans 15 residues. Looked up from germline, CDR1 is MDHEN and CDR2 is SYDVKM. The V gene end was trimmed by 4 bases and the J gene end by 5 bases; junction bases not matched to a gene: 7. The DNA of the CDR3 is TGTGCCAGCAGTTCCTCCGGGACAGGGGCTTATGGCTACACCTTC. This codes for CASSSSGTGAYGYTF.

This clonotype has a count of ten or more. The chain carries TRBV27 and TRBJ1-5; D gene unclear. The CDR3 is 13 residues long. CDR1 and CDR2 (germline): MNHEY, SMNVEV (reference sequence). V was trimmed by 6 bases and J by 4 bases, leaving 10 bases between them. CDR3 loop: CASSAGINQPQHF. In nucleotides, the CDR3 is TGTGCCAGCAGCGCGGGAATTAATCAGCCCCAGCATTTT.